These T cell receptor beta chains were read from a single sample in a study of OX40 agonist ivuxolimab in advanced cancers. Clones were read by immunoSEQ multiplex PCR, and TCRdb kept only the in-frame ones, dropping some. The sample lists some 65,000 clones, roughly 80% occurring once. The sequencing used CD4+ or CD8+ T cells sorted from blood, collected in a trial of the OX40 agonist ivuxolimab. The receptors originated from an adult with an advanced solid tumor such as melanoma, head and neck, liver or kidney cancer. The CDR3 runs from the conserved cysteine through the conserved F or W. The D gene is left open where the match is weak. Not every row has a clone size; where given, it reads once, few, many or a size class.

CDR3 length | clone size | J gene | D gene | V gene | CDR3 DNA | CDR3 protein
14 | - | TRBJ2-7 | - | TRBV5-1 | TGCGCCAGCAGCAAAGACAGATACTACTACGAGCAGTACTTC | CASSKDRYYYEQYF
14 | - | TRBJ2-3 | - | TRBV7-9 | TGTGCCAGCAGCTTTGAGGGCTTCACAGATACGCAGTATTTT | CASSFEGFTDTQYF
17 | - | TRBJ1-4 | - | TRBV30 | TGTGCCTGGAGTGACCGACCGTGGGGGGCAACTAATGAAAAACTGTTTTTT | CAWSDRPWGATNEKLFF
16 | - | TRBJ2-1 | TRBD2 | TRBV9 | TGTGCCAGCAGCGTAGTTGGTGGGAGGGGCGACAATGAGCAGTTCTTC | CASSVVGGRGDNEQFF
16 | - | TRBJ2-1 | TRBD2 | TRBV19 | TGTGCCAGTAGTATATCCCTAGCGGGAGTGTCCAATGAGCAGTTCTTC | CASSISLAGVSNEQFF
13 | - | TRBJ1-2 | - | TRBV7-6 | TGTGCCAGCAGCCCGGGGGAAGACTATGGCTACACCTTC | CASSPGEDYGYTF
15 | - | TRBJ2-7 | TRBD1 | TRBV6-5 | TGTGCCAGCAGCTACGCGACAGGGCGCCCCTACGAGCAGTACTTC | CASSYATGRPYEQYF
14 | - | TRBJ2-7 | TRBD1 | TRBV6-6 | TGTGCCAGCAGTCAGGGACAGGGGGCTGGCGAGCAGTACTTC | CASSQGQGAGEQYF
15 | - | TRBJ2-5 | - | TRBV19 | TGTGCCAGTACCCCCCCGGGTCAGAGCCGGGAGACCCAGTACTTC | CASTPPGQSRETQYF
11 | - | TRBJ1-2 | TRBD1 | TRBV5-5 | TGTGCCAGCAGCACGACAGGGGTCAACACCTTC | CASSTTGVNTF
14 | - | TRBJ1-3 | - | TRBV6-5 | TGTGCCAGCAGTCAACCGGGCTCTGGAAACACCATATATTTT | CASSQPGSGNTIYF
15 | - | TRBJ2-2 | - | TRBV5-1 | TGCGCCAGCAGCTTACAGGGAGCGGGCACCGGGGAGCTGTTTTTT | CASSLQGAGTGELFF
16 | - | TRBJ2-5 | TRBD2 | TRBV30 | TGTGCCTGGAGCGCCGGACTAGCGGGAAGTTTTGAGACCCAGTACTTC | CAWSAGLAGSFETQYF
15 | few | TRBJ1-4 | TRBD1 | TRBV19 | TGTGCCAGTGGTAAACAGGGGGCCGATAATGAAAAACTGTTTTTT | CASGKQGADNEKLFF
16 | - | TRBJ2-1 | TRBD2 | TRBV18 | TGTGCCAGCTCACCACCTAGCGGGAGACCTGACAATGAGCAGTTCTTC | CASSPPSGRPDNEQFF
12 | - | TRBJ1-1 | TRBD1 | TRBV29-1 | TGCAGCGTCTATAACAGGGGCACTGAAGCTTTCTTT | CSVYNRGTEAFF
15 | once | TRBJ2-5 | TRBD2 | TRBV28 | TGTGCCAGCACCGAGCTAGCGGGAGGAGGGGAGACCCAGTACTTC | CASTELAGGGETQYF
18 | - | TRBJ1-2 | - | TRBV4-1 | TGCGCCAGCAGCCAATTTCCCCACCCCAACACAGGGTATGGTGGCTACACCTTC | CASSQFPHPNTGYGGYTF
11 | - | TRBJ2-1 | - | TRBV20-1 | TGCAGTGCTAGGGTTAGGAATGAGCAGTTCTTC | CSARVRNEQFF
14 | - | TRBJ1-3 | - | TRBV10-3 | TGTGCCATCAGTGAGCAGGGTGCAGGAAACACCATATATTTT | CAISEQGAGNTIYF